This T cell receptor beta chain is drawn from a study of cytomegalovirus exposure and HLA in healthy donors. Findings and caveats of the study: Most TCR sequences showed up rarely, but some public TCRs showed up in many donors.

Assay used: immunoSEQ multiplex PCR; TCRdb lists only in-frame clones, some missing. The repertoire has about 310,000 clones, around 90% of them found once; the top ten carry roughly 0.96%. For this clone: Its specificity is unknown.

The CDR3 consists of 17 residues. Germline V gene sequence: CDR1 LGHNA, CDR2 YNFKEQ. The J segment lost 4 bases and the V segment lost 5 bases, leaving 12 bases of the junction unmatched. The V gene is TRBV4-2, the J gene TRBJ2-2, with TRBD1 identical over 8 bases. Material for sequencing was PBMCs. The source of this sequence is a young man in good health and CMV-seronegative. DNA for the CDR3: TGTGCCAGCAGCGGAGGGGACCTGGACAGGGTCACCGGGGAGCTGTTTTTT. It is translated as CASSGGDLDRVTGELFF.